This is a list of T cell receptor beta chains from one sample in a study of tumor and adjacent non-tumor tissue in lung cancer. MiXCR was run by TCRdb on the multiplex PCR reads, yielding one entry per CDR3 protein. The sample has 200,000 to 250,000 distinct CDR3 sequences; 71% are singletons. The specimen sequenced was lung tumor tissue. Receptor source: a man aged 60-69 years with non-small cell lung cancer. Each CDR3 is given with its conserved first and last residue. A D gene is named only where the DNA matches it firmly. Clone size is shown for a subset of rows, as once, few, many or a class of expanded clone.

d_call	j_call	v_call	clone_size	cdr3_aa	cdr3_nt
.	TRBJ2-2	TRBV4-2	.	CASSPGPLAGELFF	TGTGCCAGCAGCCCGGGACCCCTAGCCGGGGAGCTGTTTTTT
.	TRBJ1-2	TRBV5-6	.	CASSFPNYGYAF	TGTGCCAGCAGCTTTCCTAACTATGGCTACGCCTTC
.	TRBJ1-5	TRBV20-1	.	CSARVGLYSYQPQNF	TGCAGTGCTAGGGTAGGGCTCTATAGCTATCAGCCCCAGAATTTT
TRBD1	TRBJ2-7	TRBV5-1	.	CASSSGQGTYEQYF	TGCGCCAGCAGCTCCGGACAGGGAACCTACGAGCAGTATTTC
TRBD2	TRBJ2-1	TRBV20-1	many	CSARRLAGGSYNEQFF	TGCAGTGCTAGGCGACTAGCGGGAGGGTCCTACAATGAGCAGTTCTTC
.	TRBJ2-3	TRBV11-3	.	CTSISGASMADTQYF	TGTACCAGCATCTCCGGGGCTAGCATGGCAGATACACAGTATTTT
.	TRBJ2-7	TRBV4-2	few	CASSQDLARYLLEHYF	TGTGCCAGCAGCCAAGATTTGGCTAGATATCTTCTCGAGCATTATTTC
.	TRBJ2-3	TRBV11-3	few	CASSRGRADTDTQYF	TGTGCCAGCAGCCGGGGGCGGGCGGATACAGATACGCAGTATTTT
TRBD2	TRBJ2-1	TRBV20-1	.	CSATLTSGRATDEQIF	TGCAGTGCTACCCTGACTAGCGGGAGGGCCACAGATGAGCAGATCTTC
.	TRBJ2-7	TRBV2	many	CASRTGETSKQYF	TGTGCCAGCAGGACCGGGGAAACCAGTAAGCAGTACTTC
.	TRBJ1-2	TRBV28	few	CASLHTEVLGYTF	TGTGCCAGCCTCCACACGGAGGTTTTGGGCTACACCTTC
.	TRBJ2-1	TRBV29-1	.	CSAFETPDEEFF	TGCAGCGCCTTCGAGACCCCCGATGAGGAGTTCTTC
TRBD1	TRBJ2-3	TRBV5-4	few	CASSSQGQGTDTQYF	TGTGCCAGCAGCTCCCAGGGACAGGGGACAGATACGCAGTATTTT
.	TRBJ2-3	TRBV5-5	.	CASTLVGQDITDTQYF	TGTGCCAGCACCTTGGTTGGCCAGGATATCACAGATACGCAGTATTTT
.	TRBJ1-2	TRBV7-8	few	CASSESRGSYGYTF	TGTGCCAGCAGCGAGAGTCGGGGGTCCTATGGCTACACCTTC